The sample holds many counts of the clone carrying this T cell receptor (beta chain). Its antigen is not identified. This specimen belongs to a study of molecular identifiers for immune sequencing clone quantification. General observations from the study: Clones that had above 20 RNA copies took up over 99% of effector molecules but under 1% in naive cells.

The germline V and J ends were trimmed by 3 bases and 2 bases, with 14 bases remaining between them. The CDR3 has 15 residues. One entry per CDR3 protein results from TCRdb running MiXCR on the PCR reads. The data contain approximately 97,000 distinct CDR3 sequences, more than 20% of them seen just once; the ten biggest clones take up roughly 0.94%. The chain recombines TRBV12-3 or TRBV12-4 with TRBJ2-7; possible D gene TRBD1, 6 bases. The specimen sequenced was naive CD8+ T cells from blood, with Jurkat cell RNA spiked in. Subset: FACS-sorted CD8+CD4-CCR7+CD45RA+ naive T cells. The TCR sequence derives from a human donor in good health. Some libraries in this study had Jurkat cell RNA spiked in. CDR3: CASSFNPTGTYEQYF. The DNA of the CDR3 is TGTGCCAGCAGTTTTAATCCGACAGGTACCTACGAGCAGTACTTC.